The 13 T cell receptor beta chains below were found in one sample sequenced in a study of shared T cell receptors in the human thymus. Clones were sequenced by immunoSEQ multiplex PCR, and TCRdb holds only the in-frame ones, with some missing. Of 650,000 to 950,000 clones listed, approximately 83% are singletons. Another study also made use of these data, one on human thymus T cells.

Sequenced: thymocytes. All receptors come from a girl under three years old with a congenital heart defect.

The chain couples TRBV7-6 to TRBJ1-1, with a tentative D call TRBD1 (5 bases). The length of the CDR3 is 14 residues. V lost 5 bases and J lost 3, with 13 bases in between. Looked up from germline, CDR1 is SGHVS and CDR2 is FNYEAQ. The CDR3: CASSLQGPHTEAFF. The DNA for the CDR3 is TGTGCCAGCAGCCTTCAGGGTCCGCACACTGAAGCTTTCTTT.

The chain uses TRBV4-3 and TRBJ1-2; TRBD1 matches 8 bases. Germline V gene data show CDR1 as LGHNA and CDR2 as YSLEER. The V gene end was trimmed by 1 base and the J gene end by 7 bases; junction bases not matched to a gene: 8. This CDR3 is built from 15 residues. In DNA, the CDR3 is TGCGCCAGCAGCCAAGTTCAGGGGGCATTAGGTGGCTACACCTTC. Amino acid sequence: CASSQVQGALGGYTF.

V gene TRBV4-2 combines with J gene TRBJ2-5; 9 nucleotides align to TRBD2. V shed 0 bases, J shed 5 bases, and the junction held 10 bases outside the gene matches. The length of the CDR3 is 17 residues. Germline CDR1 and CDR2: LGHNA and YNFKEQ. CDR3 DNA sequence: TGTGCCAGCAGCCAAGAGCAGGTTGGCGGGGGGGCGGAGACCCAGTACTTC. It encodes CASSQEQVGGGAETQYF.

DNA for the CDR3: TGTGCCAGCAGCTTGCGTTCGCAGGGCAATCAGCCCCAGCATTTT. This gives the protein CASSLRSQGNQPQHF. This chain links TRBV5-6 with TRBJ1-5; D uncertain. The CDR3 totals 15 residues. Germline-derived CDR1 and CDR2 are SGHDT and YYEEEE. The V and J ends lost 1 base and 2 bases respectively, with 10 bases between them. The entire variable domain, with the rest obtained from reference TRBV5-6 and TRBJ1-5, is as follows: DAGVTQSPTHLIKTRGQQVTLRCSPKSGHDTVSWYQQALGQGPQFIFQYYEEEERQRGNFPDRFSGHQFPNYSSELNVNALLLGDSALYLCASSLRSQGNQPQHFGDGTRLSIL.

This chain joins TRBV5-1 and TRBJ2-6; TRBD1 is a possible D gene (5 bases). The CDR3 consists of 18 residues. Germline V lookup: CDR1 SGHRS, CDR2 YFSETQ. V was clipped by 0 bases and J by 4 bases, with 17 bases between them. For the CDR3, the DNA is TGCGCCAGCAGCTTGGTGCTAATAGGGGTTGGGGGGGCCAACGTCCTGACTTTC. This codes for CASSLVLIGVGGANVLTF.

This chain connects TRBV9 to TRBJ2-1; TRBD1 matches at 8 bases. V trimming: 3 bases; J trimming: 7 bases; junction bases outside the gene matches: 15. The CDR3 covers 17 residues. CDR1 is SGDLS, CDR2 YYNGEE, per germline. CDR3: CASSAPRQGRGENEQFF. The DNA of the CDR3 is TGTGCCAGCAGCGCTCCAAGACAGGGGCGCGGGGAGAATGAGCAGTTCTTC.

This chain links TRBV5-1 with TRBJ2-7; D call uncertain. This CDR3 region has 15 residues. Germline CDR1 reads SGHRS; CDR2 reads YFSETQ. Trimming stripped 0 bases from V and 6 bases from J, with 16 bases between. CDR3 nucleotide sequence: TGCGCCAGCAGCTTGGTAGGCAGCGCCGTGGGCGAGCAGTACTTC. It translates to CASSLVGSAVGEQYF.

The chain is built from TRBV4-3 and TRBJ1-1; D is possibly TRBD1 (5 bases). The CDR3 extends over 15 amino acids. Trimming shortened V by 3 bases and J by 5 bases, and 16 bases separated the two germline ends. Germline V gene sequence: CDR1 LGHNA, CDR2 YSLEER. The CDR3 sequence: CASSQSRTPWTEAFF. The DNA of the CDR3 is TGCGCCAGCAGCCAGTCAAGGACACCCTGGACTGAAGCTTTCTTT.

DNA for the CDR3: TGTGCCAGCAGTGATCGTGGCTACACCTTC. This encodes CASSDRGYTF. This sequence joins TRBV6-1 and TRBJ1-2; no definite D call. The CDR3 sequence is 10 residues long. Trimming removed 3 bases at V and 7 bases at J, with 3 bases between. CDR1 MNHNS and CDR2 SASEGT come from the germline V gene.

This chain links TRBV7-6 with TRBJ1-4, with D possibly matching TRBD1 (6 bases). Germline-derived CDR1 and CDR2 are SGHVS and FNYEAQ. The CDR3 is 17 residues long. Trimming left V 5 bases short and J 5 bases short, with 21 bases between. Here the CDR3 reads CASSLITPDSQNEKLFF. DNA for the CDR3: TGTGCCAGCAGCCTTATTACGCCGGACAGCCAAAATGAAAAACTGTTTTTT.

The chain carries TRBV9 and TRBJ1-2; 10 bases are shared with TRBD1. J lost 0 bases, V lost 3 bases, and 5 bases had no gene match. This CDR3 has 16 residues. CDR1 SGDLS and CDR2 YYNGEE come from the germline V gene. The CDR3 DNA reads TGTGCCAGCAGCGGGGACAGGGGCCGCCCTAACTATGGCTACACCTTC. Translation gives CASSGDRGRPNYGYTF.

The V and J genes are TRBV5-1 and TRBJ2-1; 7 bases are a match to TRBD1. Germline V lookup: CDR1 SGHRS, CDR2 YFSETQ. The CDR3 runs to 16 residues. Unmatched junction bases numbered 8, after V lost 0 bases and J lost 5 bases. The CDR3 bases are TGCGCCAGCAGCTTGGCTGGGACAGTGATTCACAATGAGCAGTTCTTC. Encoded protein: CASSLAGTVIHNEQFF.

The chain uses TRBV6-6 and TRBJ2-7; no reliable D call. V was clipped by 1 base and J by 3 bases, with 13 bases between them. The CDR3 sequence is 15 residues long. The V gene's germline CDR1 is MNHNY and CDR2 SVGAGI (reference sequence). The CDR3 sequence: CASSYFLRQIYEQYF. The CDR3 DNA sequence: TGTGCCAGCAGTTACTTTCTCCGTCAGATCTACGAGCAGTACTTC.